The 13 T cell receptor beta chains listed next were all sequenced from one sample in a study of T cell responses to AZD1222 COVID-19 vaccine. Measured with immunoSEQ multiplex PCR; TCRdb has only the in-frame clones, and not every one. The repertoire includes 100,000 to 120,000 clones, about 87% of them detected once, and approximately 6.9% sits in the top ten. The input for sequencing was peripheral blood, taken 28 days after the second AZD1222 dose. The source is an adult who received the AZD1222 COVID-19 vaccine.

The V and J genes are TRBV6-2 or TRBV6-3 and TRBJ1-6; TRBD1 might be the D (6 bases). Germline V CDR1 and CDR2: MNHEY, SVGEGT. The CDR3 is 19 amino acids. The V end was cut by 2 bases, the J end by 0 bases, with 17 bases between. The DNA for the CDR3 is TGTGCCAGCAGTTACCCCAGAGGCGGGGGCAGCTCCTATAATTCACCCCTCCACTTT. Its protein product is CASSYPRGGGSSYNSPLHF.

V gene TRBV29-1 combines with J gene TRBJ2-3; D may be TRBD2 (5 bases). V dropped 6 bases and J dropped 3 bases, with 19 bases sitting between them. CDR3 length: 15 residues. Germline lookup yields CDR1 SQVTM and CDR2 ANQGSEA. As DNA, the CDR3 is TGCAGCGTATCCCCCCTAGCCGAGGGTACAGATACGCAGTATTTT. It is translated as CSVSPLAEGTDTQYF.

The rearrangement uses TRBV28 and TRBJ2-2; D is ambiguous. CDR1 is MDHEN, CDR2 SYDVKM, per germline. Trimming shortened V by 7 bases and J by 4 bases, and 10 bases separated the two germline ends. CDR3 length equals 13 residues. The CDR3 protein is CASTTSTTGELFF. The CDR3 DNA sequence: TGTGCCAGCACGACATCTACCACCGGGGAGCTGTTTTTT. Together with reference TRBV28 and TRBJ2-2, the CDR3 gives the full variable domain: DVKVTQSSRYLVKRTGEKVFLECVQDMDHENMFWYRQDPGLGLRLIYFSYDVKMKEKGDIPEGYSVSREKKERFSLILESASTNQTSMYLCASTTSTTGELFFGEGSRLTVL.

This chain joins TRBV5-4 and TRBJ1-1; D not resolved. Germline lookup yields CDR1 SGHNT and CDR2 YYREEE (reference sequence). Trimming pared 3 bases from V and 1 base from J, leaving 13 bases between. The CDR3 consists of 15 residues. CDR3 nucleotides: TGTGCCAGCAGCTCCGGGGTGGGAGGGAACACTGAAGCTTTCTTT. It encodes CASSSGVGGNTEAFF.

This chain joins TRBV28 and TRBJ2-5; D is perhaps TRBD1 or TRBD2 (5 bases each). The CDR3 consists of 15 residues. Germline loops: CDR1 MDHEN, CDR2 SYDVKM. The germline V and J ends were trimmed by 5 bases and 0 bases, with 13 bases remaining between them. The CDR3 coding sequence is TGTGCCAGCAGTCCCGGGACCGTAGACCAAGAGACCCAGTACTTC. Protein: CASSPGTVDQETQYF.

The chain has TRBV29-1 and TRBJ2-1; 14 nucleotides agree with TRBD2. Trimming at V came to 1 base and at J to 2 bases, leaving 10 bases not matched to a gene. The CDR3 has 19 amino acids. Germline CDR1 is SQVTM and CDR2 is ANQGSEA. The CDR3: CSVEGWTSGGPKTYNEQFF. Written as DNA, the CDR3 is TGCAGCGTTGAAGGCTGGACTAGCGGGGGGCCGAAAACCTACAATGAGCAGTTCTTC.

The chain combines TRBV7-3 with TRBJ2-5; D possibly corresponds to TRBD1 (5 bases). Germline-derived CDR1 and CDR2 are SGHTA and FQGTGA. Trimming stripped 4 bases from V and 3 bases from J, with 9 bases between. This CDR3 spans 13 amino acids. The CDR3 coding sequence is TGTGCCAGCAGCTATCAGGGTGAAGAGACCCAGTACTTC. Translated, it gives CASSYQGEETQYF.

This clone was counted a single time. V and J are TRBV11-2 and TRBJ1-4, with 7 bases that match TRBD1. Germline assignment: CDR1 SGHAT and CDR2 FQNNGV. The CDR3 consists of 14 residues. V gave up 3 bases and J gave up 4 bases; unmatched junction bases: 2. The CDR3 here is CASSFRQGNEKLFF. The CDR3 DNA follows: TGTGCCAGCAGCTTCAGACAGGGTAATGAAAAACTGTTTTTT.

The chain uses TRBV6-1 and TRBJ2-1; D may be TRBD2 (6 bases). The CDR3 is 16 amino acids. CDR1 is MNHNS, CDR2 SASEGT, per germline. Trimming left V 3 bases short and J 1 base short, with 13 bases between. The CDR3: CASSETRLVSYNEQFF. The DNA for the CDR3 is TGTGCCAGCAGTGAGACTAGACTAGTTTCCTACAATGAGCAGTTCTTC.

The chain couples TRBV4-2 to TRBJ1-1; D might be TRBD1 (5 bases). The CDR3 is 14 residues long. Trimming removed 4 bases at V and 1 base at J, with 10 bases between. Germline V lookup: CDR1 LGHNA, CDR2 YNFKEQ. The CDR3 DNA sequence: TGTGCCAGCAGCCTGGACAATCAGAACACTGAAGCTTTCTTT. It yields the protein CASSLDNQNTEAFF.

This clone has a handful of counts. The CDR3 is CASSPIDAGTGLYTQYF. CDR3 DNA sequence: TGTGCCAGCTCACCAATCGATGCCGGGACAGGCCTCTATACGCAGTATTTT. The chain couples TRBV18 to TRBJ2-3; 8 nucleotides align to TRBD1. V lost 2 bases to trimming and J lost 7 bases; unmatched junction nucleotides: 14. Germline V gene data show CDR1 as KGHSH and CDR2 as LQKENI. The CDR3 contains 17 residues.

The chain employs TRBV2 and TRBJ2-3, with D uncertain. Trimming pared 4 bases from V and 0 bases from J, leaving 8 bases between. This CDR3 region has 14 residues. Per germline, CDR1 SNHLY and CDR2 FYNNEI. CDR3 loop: CASSGWGSTDTQYF. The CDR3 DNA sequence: TGTGCCAGCAGTGGTTGGGGTAGCACAGATACGCAGTATTTT.

The CDR3 bases are TGTGCCAGCAGCTTGGTCGCGACAGGGGGCTATGGCTACACCTTC. This codes for CASSLVATGGYGYTF. This chain joins TRBV5-6 and TRBJ1-2, with 9 bases identical to TRBD1. Germline-derived CDR1 and CDR2 are SGHDT and YYEEEE. J lost 4 bases, V lost 0 bases, and 4 bases had no gene match. The CDR3 covers 15 residues. The full variable domain, completed using reference TRBV5-6 and TRBJ1-2, is DAGVTQSPTHLIKTRGQQVTLRCSPKSGHDTVSWYQQALGQGPQFIFQYYEEEERQRGNFPDRFSGHQFPNYSSELNVNALLLGDSALYLCASSLVATGGYGYTFGSGTRLTVV.